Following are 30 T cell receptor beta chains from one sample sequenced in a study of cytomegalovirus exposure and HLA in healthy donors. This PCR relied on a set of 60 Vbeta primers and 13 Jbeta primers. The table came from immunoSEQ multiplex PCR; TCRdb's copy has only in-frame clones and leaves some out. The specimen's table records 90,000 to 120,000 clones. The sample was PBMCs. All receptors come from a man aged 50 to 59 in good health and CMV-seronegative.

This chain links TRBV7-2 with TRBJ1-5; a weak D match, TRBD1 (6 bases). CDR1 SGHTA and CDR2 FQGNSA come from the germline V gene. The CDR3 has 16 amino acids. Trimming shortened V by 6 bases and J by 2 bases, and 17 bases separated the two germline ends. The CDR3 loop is CASRIGAGVGNQPQHF. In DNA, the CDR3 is TGTGCCAGCAGAATAGGGGCAGGGGTTGGCAATCAGCCCCAGCATTTT.

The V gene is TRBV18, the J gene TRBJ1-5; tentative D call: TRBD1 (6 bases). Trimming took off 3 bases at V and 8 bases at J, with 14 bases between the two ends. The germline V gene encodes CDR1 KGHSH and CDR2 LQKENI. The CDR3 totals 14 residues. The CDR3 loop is CASSPTYRDEPQHF. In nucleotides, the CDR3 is TGTGCCAGCTCACCGACTTACAGGGACGAGCCCCAGCATTTT.

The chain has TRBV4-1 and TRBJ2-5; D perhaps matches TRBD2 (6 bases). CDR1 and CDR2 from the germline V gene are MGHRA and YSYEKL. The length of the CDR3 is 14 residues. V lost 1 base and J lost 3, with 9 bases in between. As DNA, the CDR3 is TGCGCCAGCAGCCAAGCCCAGCGGGAAGAGACCCAGTACTTC. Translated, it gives CASSQAQREETQYF.

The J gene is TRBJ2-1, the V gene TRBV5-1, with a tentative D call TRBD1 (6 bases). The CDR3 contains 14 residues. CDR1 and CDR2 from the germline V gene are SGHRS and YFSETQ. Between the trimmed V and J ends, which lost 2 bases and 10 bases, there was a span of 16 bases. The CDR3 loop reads CASSFGTLLGEQFF. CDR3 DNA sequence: TGCGCCAGCAGCTTCGGGACACTCCTTGGGGAGCAGTTCTTC.

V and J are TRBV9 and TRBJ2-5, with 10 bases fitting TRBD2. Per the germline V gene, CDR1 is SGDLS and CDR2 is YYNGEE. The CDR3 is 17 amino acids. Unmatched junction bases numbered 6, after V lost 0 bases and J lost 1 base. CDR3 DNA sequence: TGTGCCAGCAGCGTAGGGCTAGCGGGAGTGGTCCAAGAGACCCAGTACTTC. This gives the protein CASSVGLAGVVQETQYF.

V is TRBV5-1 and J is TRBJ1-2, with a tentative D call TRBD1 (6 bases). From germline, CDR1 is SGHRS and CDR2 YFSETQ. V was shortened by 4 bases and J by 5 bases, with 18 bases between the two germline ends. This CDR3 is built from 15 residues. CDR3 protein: CASSRGQFAAYGYTF. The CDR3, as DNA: TGCGCCAGCAGCCGCGGACAGTTTGCGGCGTATGGCTACACCTTC. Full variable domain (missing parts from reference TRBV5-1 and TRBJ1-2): KAGVTQTPRYLIKTRGQQVTLSCSPISGHRSVSWYQQTPGQGLQFLFEYFSETQRNKGNFPGRFSGRQFSNSRSEMNVSTLELGDSALYLCASSRGQFAAYGYTFGSGTRLTVV.

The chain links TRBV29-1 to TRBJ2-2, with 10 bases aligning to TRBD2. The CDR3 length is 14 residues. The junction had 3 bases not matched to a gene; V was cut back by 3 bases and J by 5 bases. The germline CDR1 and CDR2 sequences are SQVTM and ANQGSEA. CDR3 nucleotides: TGCAGCGTTGATGTAGCGGGGGGTACCGGGGAGCTGTTTTTT. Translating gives CSVDVAGGTGELFF.

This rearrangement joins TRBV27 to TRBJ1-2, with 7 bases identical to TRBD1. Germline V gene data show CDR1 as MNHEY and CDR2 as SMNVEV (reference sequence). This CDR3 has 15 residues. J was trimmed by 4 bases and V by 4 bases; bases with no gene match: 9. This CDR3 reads CASSSNRGFGYGYTF. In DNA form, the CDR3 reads TGTGCCAGCAGTTCGAACAGGGGATTTGGCTATGGCTACACCTTC.

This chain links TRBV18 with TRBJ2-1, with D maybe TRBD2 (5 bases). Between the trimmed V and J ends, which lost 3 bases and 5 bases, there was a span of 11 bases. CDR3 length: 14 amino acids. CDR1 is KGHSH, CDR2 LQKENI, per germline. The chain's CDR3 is CASSPRPADNEQFF. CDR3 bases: TGTGCCAGCTCACCTAGGCCAGCGGACAATGAGCAGTTCTTC.

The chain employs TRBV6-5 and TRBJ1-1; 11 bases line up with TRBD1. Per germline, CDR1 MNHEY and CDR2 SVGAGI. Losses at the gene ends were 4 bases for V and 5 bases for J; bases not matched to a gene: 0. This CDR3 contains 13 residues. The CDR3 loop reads CASSWDRGTEAFF. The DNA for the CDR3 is TGTGCCAGCAGTTGGGACAGGGGGACTGAAGCTTTCTTT.

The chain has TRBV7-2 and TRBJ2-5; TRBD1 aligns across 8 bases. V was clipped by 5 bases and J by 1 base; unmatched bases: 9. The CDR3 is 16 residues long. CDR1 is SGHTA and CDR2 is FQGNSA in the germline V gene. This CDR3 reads CASSKRGTGLQETQYF. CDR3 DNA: TGTGCCAGCAGCAAAAGAGGGACAGGTCTCCAAGAGACCCAGTACTTC.

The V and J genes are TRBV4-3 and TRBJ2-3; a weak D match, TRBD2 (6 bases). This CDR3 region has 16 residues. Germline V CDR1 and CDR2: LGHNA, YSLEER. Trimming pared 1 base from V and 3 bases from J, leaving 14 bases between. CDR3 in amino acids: CASSQGPGVGTDTQYF. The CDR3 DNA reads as TGCGCCAGCAGCCAAGGCCCGGGAGTCGGTACAGATACGCAGTATTTT.

Here the CDR3 reads CASSLQGLAGGEQYF. The CDR3 DNA reads TGTGCCAGCAGCTTGCAGGGACTAGCGGGAGGGGAGCAGTACTTC. The chain joins TRBV7-2 to TRBJ2-7; TRBD2 agrees at 16 bases. Germline CDR1 SGHTA, CDR2 FQGNSA. The CDR3 runs 15 residues. After removal of 3 bases from V and 7 bases from J, the junction contained 3 bases not matched to a gene. The full variable domain, in which reference TRBV7-2 and TRBJ2-7 provide the parts outside the CDR3, is GAGVSQSPSNKVTEKGKDVELRCDPISGHTALYWYRQSLGQGLEFLIYFQGNSAPDKSGLPSDRFSAERTGGSVSTLTIQRTQQEDSAVYLCASSLQGLAGGEQYFGPGTRLTVT.

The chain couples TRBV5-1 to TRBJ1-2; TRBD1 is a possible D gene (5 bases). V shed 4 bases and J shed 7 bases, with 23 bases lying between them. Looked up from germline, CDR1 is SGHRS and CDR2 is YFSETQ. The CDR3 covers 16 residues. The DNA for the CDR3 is TGCGCCAGCAGCCTGGAGGGAGGGGCGCGGGACGGTGGCTACACCTTC. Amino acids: CASSLEGGARDGGYTF.

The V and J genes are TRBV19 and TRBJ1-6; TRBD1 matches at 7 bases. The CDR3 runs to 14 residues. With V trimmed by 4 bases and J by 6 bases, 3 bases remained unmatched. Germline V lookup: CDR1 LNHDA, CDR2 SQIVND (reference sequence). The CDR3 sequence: CASSSRDSNSPLHF. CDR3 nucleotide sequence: TGTGCCAGTAGTAGCCGGGACAGTAATTCACCCCTCCACTTT. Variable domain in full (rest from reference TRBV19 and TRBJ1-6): DGGITQSPKYLFRKEGQNVTLSCEQNLNHDAMYWYRQDPGQGLRLIYYSQIVNDFQKGDIAEGYSVSREKKESFPLTVTSAQKNPTAFYLCASSSRDSNSPLHFGNGTRLTVT.

The CDR3 sequence: CATSSSGQGWYEQYF. The DNA of the CDR3 is TGTGCCACCAGCAGTTCTGGACAGGGCTGGTACGAGCAGTACTTC. This chain links TRBV15 with TRBJ2-7; 8 nucleotides agree with TRBD1. The V segment lost 3 bases and the J segment 4 bases; nucleotides outside the gene matches: 8. Germline assignment: CDR1 LNHNV and CDR2 YYDKDF (reference sequence). This CDR3 has 15 residues.

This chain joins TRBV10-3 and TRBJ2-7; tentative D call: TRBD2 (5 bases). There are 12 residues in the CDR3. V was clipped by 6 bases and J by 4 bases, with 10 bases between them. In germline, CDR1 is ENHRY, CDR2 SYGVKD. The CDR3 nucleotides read TGTGCCATCAGCCGGACTGTTTACGAGCAGTACTTC. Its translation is CAISRTVYEQYF.

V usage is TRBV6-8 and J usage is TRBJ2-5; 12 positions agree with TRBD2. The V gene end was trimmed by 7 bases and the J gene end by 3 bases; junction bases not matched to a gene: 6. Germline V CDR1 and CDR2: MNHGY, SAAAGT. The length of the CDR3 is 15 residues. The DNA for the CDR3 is TGTGCCAGCAATCACCGGACTAGCGGGGAAGAGACCCAGTACTTC. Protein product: CASNHRTSGEETQYF.

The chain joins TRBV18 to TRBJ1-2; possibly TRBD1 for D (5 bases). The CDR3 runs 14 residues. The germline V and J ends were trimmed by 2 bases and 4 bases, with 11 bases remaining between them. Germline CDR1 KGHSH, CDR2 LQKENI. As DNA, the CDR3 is TGTGCCAGCTCACCAATAAGGACAACCTATGGCTACACCTTC. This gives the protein CASSPIRTTYGYTF.

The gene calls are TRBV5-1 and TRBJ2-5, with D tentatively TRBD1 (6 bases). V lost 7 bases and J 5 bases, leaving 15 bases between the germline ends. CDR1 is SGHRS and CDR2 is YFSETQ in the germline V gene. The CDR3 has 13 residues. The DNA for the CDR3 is TGCGCCAGCTACAGGGTGGGGGACGAGACCCAGTACTTC. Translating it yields CASYRVGDETQYF.

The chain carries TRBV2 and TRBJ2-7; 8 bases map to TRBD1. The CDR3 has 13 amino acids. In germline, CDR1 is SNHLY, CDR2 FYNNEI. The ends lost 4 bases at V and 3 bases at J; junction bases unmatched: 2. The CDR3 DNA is TGTGCCAGCAGTGGGACAGGGTTCTACGAGCAGTACTTC. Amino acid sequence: CASSGTGFYEQYF.

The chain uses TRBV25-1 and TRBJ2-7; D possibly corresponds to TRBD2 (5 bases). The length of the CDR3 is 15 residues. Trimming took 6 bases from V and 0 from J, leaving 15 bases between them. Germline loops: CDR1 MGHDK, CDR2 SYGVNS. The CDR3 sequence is CASSEGAESSYEQYF. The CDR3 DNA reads TGTGCCAGCAGCGAGGGCGCGGAGAGCTCCTACGAGCAGTACTTC.

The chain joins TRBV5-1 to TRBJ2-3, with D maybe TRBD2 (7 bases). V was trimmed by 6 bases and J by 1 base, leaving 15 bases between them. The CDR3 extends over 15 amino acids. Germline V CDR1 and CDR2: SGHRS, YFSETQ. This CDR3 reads CASNPGGGGTDTQYF. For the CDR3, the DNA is TGCGCCAGCAACCCCGGAGGGGGGGGCACAGATACGCAGTATTTT.

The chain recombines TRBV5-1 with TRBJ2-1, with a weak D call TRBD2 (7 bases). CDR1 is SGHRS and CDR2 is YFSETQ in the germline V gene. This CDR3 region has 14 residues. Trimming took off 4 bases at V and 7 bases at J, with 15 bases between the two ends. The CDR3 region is CASSPEGGGNEQFF. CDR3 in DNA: TGCGCCAGCAGCCCCGAGGGGGGAGGGAATGAGCAGTTCTTC.

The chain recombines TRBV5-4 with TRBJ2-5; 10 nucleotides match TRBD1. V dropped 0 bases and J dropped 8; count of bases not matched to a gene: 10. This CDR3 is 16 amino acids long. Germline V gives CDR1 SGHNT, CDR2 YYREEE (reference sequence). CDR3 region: CASSLVGTGEKKTQYF. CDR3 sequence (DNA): TGTGCCAGCAGCTTGGTAGGGACAGGGGAAAAGAAAACCCAGTACTTC. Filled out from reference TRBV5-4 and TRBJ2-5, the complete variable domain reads ETGVTQSPTHLIKTRGQQVTLRCSSQSGHNTVSWYQQALGQGPQFIFQYYREEENGRGNFPPRFSGLQFPNYSSELNVNALELDDSALYLCASSLVGTGEKKTQYFGPGTRLLVL.

The chain's CDR3 is CASSLGDRAQETQYF. The DNA for the CDR3 is TGCGCCAGCAGCTTGGGGGACAGGGCCCAAGAGACCCAGTACTTC. The J gene is TRBJ2-5, the V gene TRBV5-1; 9 bases line up with TRBD1. V dropped 0 bases and J dropped 1; count of bases not matched to a gene: 1. The CDR3 has 15 amino acids. Germline V gives CDR1 SGHRS, CDR2 YFSETQ.

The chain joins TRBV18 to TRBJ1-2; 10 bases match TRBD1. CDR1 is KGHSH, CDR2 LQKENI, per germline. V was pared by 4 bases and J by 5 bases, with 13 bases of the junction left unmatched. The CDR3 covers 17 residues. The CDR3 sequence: CASSRVFEGTGEYGYTF. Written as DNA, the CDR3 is TGTGCCAGCTCACGCGTATTTGAAGGGACAGGGGAATATGGCTACACCTTC.

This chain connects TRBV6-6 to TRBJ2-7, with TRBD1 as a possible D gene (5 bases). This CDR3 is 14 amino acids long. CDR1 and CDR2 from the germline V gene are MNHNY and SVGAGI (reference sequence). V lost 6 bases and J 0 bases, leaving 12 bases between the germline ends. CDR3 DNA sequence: TGTGCCAGCAGATTCGGACAAGCCTCCTACGAGCAGTACTTC. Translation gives CASRFGQASYEQYF.

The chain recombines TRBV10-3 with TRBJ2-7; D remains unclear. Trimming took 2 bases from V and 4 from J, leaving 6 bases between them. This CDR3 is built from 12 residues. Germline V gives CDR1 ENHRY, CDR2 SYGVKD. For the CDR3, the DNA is TGTGCCATCAGTGAGCTTCAGTACGAGCAGTACTTC. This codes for CAISELQYEQYF.

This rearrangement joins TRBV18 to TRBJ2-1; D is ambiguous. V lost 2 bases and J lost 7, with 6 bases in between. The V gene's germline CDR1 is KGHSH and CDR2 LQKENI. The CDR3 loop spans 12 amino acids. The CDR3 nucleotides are TGTGCCAGCTCACCAGGGCAGAATGAGCAGTTCTTC. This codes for CASSPGQNEQFF.